The rows below give T cell receptor beta chains drawn from one sample of a study of molecular identifiers for immune sequencing clone quantification. TCRdb passed the PCR reads through MiXCR, listing each CDR3 protein once. This sample has tens of thousands of distinct CDR3 sequences; around a fifth occur once, and the top ten carry more than 1%. Input material: naive CD8+ T cells from blood, with Jurkat cell RNA spiked in. All receptors derive from a human donor in good health. Some libraries in this study had Jurkat cell RNA spiked in. Both conserved end residues are part of each CDR3. D genes are given only for firm matches. Rows give clone size only sometimes, using once, few, many, or a class for an expanded clone.

>TRBV9|TRBJ2-5|-|many
CASSGTGHQETQYF
TGTGCCAGCAGCGGGACGGGACACCAAGAGACCCAGTACTTC
>TRBV9|TRBJ1-4|TRBD1|-
CASSPTLGDSLEKLFF
TGTGCCAGCAGCCCCACCCTTGGGGACAGCCTTGAAAAACTGTTTTTT
>TRBV6-2/TRBV6-3|TRBJ1-2|-|many
CASSSRHFNYGYTF
TGTGCCAGCAGTTCGCGACATTTCAACTATGGCTACACCTTC
>TRBV4-2|TRBJ2-7|TRBD1|-
CASSLNPTGIGEQYF
TGTGCCAGCAGCCTCAATCCGACAGGGATCGGCGAGCAGTACTTC
>TRBV3-1|TRBJ1-5|-|-
CASSQVTGTNQPQHF
TGTGCCAGCAGCCAAGTTACGGGGACAAATCAGCCCCAGCATTTT
>TRBV7-9|TRBJ2-1|TRBD2|few
CASSRGASGTDEQFF
TGTGCCAGCAGCCGAGGGGCTAGCGGGACAGATGAGCAGTTCTTC
>TRBV7-9|TRBJ1-1|TRBD1|many
CASSFSGGEYTEAFF
TGTGCCAGCAGCTTCTCAGGGGGGGAGTACACTGAAGCTTTCTTT
>TRBV10-3|TRBJ2-3|-|-
CAISDPTGLTDTQYF
TGTGCCATCAGTGATCCCACGGGGTTAACAGATACGCAGTATTTT
>TRBV7-2|TRBJ2-1|-|many
CASSPMGGEQFF
TGTGCCAGCAGCCCTATGGGGGGTGAGCAGTTCTTC
>TRBV7-9|TRBJ2-7|TRBD1|-
CASSPRGRGLTYEQYF
TGTGCCAGCAGCCCCCGGGGCAGGGGGCTGACCTACGAGCAGTACTTC
>TRBV30|TRBJ1-1|-|-
CACLDGALNTEAFF
TGTGCCTGCCTTGACGGAGCTTTGAACACTGAAGCTTTCTTT
>TRBV5-4|TRBJ2-2|-|-
CASSLLGGAGTGELFF
TGTGCCAGCAGCTTGTTGGGGGGGGCCGGGACCGGGGAGCTGTTTTTT
>TRBV19|TRBJ2-3|-|many
CASSIIPADTQYF
TGTGCCAGTAGTATAATTCCGGCGGATACGCAGTATTTT